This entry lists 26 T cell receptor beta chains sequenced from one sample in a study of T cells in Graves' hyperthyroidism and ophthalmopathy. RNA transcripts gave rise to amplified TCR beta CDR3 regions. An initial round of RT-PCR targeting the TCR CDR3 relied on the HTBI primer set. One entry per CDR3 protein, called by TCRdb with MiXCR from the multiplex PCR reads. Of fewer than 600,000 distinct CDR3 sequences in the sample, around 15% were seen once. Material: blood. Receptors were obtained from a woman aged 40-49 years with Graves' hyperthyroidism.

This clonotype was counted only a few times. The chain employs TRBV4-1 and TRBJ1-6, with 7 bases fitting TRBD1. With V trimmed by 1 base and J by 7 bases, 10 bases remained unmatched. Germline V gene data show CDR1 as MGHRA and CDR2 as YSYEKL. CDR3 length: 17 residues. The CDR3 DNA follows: TGCGCCAGCAGCCAAGGGACAACGGGACAGACAAATTCACCCCTCCACTTT. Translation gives CASSQGTTGQTNSPLHF.

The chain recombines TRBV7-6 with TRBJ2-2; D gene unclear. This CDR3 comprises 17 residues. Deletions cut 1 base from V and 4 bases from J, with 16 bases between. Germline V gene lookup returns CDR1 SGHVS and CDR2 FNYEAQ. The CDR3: CASSLGGKPESTGELFF. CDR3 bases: TGTGCCAGCAGCTTAGGAGGCAAGCCGGAGAGCACCGGGGAGCTGTTTTTT.

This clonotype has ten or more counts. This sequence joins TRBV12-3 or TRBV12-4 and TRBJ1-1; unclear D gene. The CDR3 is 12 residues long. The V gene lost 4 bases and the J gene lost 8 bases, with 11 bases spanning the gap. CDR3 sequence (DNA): TGTGCCAGCAGTTGGAGACCGGGGGAAGCTTTCTTT. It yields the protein CASSWRPGEAFF.

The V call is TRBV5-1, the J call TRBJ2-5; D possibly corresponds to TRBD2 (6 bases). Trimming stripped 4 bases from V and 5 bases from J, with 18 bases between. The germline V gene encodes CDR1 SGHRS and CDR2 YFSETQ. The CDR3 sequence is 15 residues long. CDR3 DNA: TGCGCCAGCAGCCAATTACTAGCAAGCGGGGAGACCCAGTACTTC. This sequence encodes CASSQLLASGETQYF.

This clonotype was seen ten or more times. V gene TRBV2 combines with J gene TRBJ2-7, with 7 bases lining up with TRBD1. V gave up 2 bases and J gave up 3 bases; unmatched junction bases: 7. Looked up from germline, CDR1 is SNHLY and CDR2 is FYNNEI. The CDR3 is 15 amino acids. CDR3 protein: CASSERGQLSYEQYF. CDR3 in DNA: TGTGCCAGCAGTGAACGGGGACAGCTAAGCTACGAGCAGTACTTC.

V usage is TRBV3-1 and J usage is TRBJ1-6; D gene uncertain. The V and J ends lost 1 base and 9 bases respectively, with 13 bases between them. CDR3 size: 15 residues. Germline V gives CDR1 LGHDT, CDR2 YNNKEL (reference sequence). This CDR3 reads CASSQGGSGGSPLHF. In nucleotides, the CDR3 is TGTGCCAGCAGCCAAGGCGGATCGGGTGGTTCACCCCTCCACTTT.

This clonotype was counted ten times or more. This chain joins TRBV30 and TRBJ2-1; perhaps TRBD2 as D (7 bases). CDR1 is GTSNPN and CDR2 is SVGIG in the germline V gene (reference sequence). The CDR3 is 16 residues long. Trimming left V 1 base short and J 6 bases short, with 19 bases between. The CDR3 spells CAWSEGGMRLINEQFF. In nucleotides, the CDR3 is TGTGCCTGGAGTGAGGGGGGGATGCGACTAATCAATGAGCAGTTCTTC.

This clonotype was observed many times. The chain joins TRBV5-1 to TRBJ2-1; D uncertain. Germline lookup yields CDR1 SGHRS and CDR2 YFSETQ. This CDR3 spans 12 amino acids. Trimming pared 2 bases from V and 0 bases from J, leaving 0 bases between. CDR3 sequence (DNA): TGCGCCAGCAGCTTCTCCTACAATGAGCAGTTCTTC. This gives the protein CASSFSYNEQFF.

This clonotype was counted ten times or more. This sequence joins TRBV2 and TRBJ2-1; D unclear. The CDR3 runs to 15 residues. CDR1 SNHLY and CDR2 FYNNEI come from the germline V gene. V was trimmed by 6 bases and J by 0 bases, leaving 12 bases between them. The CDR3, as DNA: TGTGCCAGCAGGGTAGGCTCTAGCTCCTACAATGAGCAGTTCTTC. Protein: CASRVGSSSYNEQFF.

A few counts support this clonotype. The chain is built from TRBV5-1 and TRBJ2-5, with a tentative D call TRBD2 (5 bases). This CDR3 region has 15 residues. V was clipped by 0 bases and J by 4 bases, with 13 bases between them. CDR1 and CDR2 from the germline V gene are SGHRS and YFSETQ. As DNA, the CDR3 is TGCGCCAGCAGCTTGGCCGTGGTCGAGGGAGAGACCCAGTACTTC. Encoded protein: CASSLAVVEGETQYF. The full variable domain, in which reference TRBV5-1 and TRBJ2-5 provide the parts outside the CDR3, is KAGVTQTPRYLIKTRGQQVTLSCSPISGHRSVSWYQQTPGQGLQFLFEYFSETQRNKGNFPGRFSGRQFSNSRSEMNVSTLELGDSALYLCASSLAVVEGETQYFGPGTRLLVL.

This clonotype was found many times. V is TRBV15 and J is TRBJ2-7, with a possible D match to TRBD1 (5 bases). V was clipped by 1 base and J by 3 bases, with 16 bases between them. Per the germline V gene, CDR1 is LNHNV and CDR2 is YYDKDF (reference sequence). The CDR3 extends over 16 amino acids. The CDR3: CATSRGIRGVDYEQYF. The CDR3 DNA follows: TGTGCCACCAGCAGAGGCATTAGGGGTGTGGACTACGAGCAGTACTTC.

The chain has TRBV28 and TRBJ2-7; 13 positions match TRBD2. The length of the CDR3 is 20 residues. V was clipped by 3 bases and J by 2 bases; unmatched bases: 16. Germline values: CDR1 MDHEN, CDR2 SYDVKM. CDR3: CASSFVSEGLAGYLAYEQYF. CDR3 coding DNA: TGTGCCAGCAGTTTTGTGTCTGAGGGACTAGCGGGATATCTCGCCTACGAGCAGTACTTC.

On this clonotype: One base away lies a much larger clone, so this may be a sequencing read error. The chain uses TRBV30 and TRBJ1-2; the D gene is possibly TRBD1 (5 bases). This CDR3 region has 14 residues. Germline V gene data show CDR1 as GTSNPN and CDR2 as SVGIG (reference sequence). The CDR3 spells CAWSVRLTVWGYSF. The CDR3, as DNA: TGTGCCTGGAGTGTAAGGTTGACAGTTTGGGGCTACAGCTTC.

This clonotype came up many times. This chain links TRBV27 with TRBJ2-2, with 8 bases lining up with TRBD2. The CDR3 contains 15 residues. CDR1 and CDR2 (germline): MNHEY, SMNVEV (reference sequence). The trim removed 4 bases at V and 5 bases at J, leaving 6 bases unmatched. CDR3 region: CASSWAGRETGELFF. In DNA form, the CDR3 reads TGTGCCAGCAGTTGGGCCGGGAGGGAGACCGGGGAGCTGTTTTTT.

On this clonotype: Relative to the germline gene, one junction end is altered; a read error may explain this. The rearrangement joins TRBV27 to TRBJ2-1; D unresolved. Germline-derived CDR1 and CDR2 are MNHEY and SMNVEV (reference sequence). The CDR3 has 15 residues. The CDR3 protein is CASSLWSLLDNEQSF. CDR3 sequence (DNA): TGTGCCAGCAGTTTATGGTCGCTTCTCGACAATGAGCAGTCCTTC.

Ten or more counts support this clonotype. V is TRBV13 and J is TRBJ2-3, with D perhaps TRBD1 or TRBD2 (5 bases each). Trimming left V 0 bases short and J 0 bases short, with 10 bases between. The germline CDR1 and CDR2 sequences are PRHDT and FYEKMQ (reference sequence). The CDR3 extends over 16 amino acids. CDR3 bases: TGTGCCAGCAGCTTAGGGGGACCAACTAGCACAGATACGCAGTATTTT. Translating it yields CASSLGGPTSTDTQYF.

The CDR3 nucleotides are TGTGCCAGCAGCCAAGAGTTCGGAGCGGGCACGCAGTATTTT. Its translation is CASSQEFGAGTQYF. The genes are TRBV14 and TRBJ2-3; tentative D call: TRBD2 (6 bases). Trimming stripped 0 bases from V and 9 bases from J, with 13 bases between. Germline V lookup: CDR1 SGHDN, CDR2 FVKESK. The CDR3 runs 14 residues. Based on the CDR3 plus reference TRBV14 and TRBJ2-3, the full variable domain is EAGVTQFPSHSVIEKGQTVTLRCDPISGHDNLYWYRRVMGKEIKFLLHFVKESKQDESGMPNNRFLAERTGGTYSTLKVQPAELEDSGVYFCASSQEFGAGTQYFGPGTRLTVL.

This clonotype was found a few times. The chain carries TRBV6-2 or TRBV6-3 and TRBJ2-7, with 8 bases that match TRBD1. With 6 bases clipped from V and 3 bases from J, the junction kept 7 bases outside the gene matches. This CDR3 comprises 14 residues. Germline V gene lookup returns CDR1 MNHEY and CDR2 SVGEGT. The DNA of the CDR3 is TGTGCCAGCAGCCCCGGACAGGGAGTCTACGAGCAGTACTTC. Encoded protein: CASSPGQGVYEQYF.

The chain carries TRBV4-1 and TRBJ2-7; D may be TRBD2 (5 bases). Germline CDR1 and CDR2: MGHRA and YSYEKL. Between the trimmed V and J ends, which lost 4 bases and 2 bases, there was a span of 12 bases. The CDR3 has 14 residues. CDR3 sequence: CASSPEGGAYEQYF. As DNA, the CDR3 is TGCGCCAGCAGCCCAGAGGGCGGAGCCTACGAGCAGTACTTC.

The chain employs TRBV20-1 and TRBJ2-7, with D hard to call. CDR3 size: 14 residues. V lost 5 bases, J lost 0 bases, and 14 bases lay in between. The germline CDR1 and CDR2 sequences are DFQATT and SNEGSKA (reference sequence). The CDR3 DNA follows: TGCAGTGCTGAAGCCCGACTGGGCTCCTACGAGCAGTACTTC. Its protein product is CSAEARLGSYEQYF.

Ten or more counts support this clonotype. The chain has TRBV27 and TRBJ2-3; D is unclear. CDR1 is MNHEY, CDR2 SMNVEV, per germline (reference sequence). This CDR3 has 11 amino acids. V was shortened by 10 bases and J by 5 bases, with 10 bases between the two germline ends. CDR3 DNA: TGTGCCACCCGCATGGGAGATACGCAGTATTTT. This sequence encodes CATRMGDTQYF.

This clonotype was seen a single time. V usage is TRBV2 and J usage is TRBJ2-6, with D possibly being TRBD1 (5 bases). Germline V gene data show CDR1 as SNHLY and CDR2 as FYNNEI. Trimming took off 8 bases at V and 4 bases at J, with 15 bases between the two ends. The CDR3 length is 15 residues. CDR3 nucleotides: TGTGCCAGCCTGATAAGGGGCTCAGGGGCCAACGTCCTGACTTTC. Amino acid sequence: CASLIRGSGANVLTF.

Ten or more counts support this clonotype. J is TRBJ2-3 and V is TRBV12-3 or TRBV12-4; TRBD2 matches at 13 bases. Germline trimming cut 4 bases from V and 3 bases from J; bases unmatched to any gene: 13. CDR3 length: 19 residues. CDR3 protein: CASSYDNLGLAGATDTQYF. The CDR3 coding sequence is TGTGCCAGCAGTTACGACAACCTCGGACTAGCGGGAGCAACAGATACGCAGTATTTT.

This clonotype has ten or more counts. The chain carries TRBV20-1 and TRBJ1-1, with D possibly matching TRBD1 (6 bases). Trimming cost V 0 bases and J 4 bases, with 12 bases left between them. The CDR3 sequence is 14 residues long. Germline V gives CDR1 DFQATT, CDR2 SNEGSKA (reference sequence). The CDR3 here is CSARDQGTSTEAFF. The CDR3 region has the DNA TGCAGTGCTAGAGATCAGGGGACCTCCACTGAAGCTTTCTTT.

As DNA, the CDR3 is TGTGCCAGCAGCTCCCTCACTAGCGGGCTAGCCAAAAACATTCAGTACTTC. The encoded protein is CASSSLTSGLAKNIQYF. The chain recombines TRBV27 with TRBJ2-4, with 9 bases identical to TRBD2. There are 17 residues in the CDR3. The ends lost 6 bases at V and 0 bases at J; junction bases unmatched: 9. Germline-derived CDR1 and CDR2 are MNHEY and SMNVEV (reference sequence).

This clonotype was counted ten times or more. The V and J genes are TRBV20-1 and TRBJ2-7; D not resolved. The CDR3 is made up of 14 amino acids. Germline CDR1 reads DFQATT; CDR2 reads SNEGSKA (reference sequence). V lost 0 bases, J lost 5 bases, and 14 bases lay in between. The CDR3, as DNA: TGCAGTGCTAGAGATCGACTCTCCCTCGACGAGCAGTACTTC. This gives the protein CSARDRLSLDEQYF.